These 15 T cell receptor beta chains were sequenced from one sample in a study of blood T cell repertoires in COVID-19. TCRdb's table, derived via immunoSEQ multiplex PCR, lists solely in-frame clones and lacks some. The table includes 150,000 to 200,000 clones, just under 85% detected once. Sample: peripheral blood. The receptors stem from a man between 60 and 70 years old with COVID-19, enrolled during active disease.

The chain carries TRBV9 and TRBJ2-7; D perhaps matches TRBD2 (6 bases). CDR1 is SGDLS, CDR2 YYNGEE, per germline. The CDR3 extends over 14 amino acids. V was pared by 3 bases and J by 5 bases, with 15 bases between. For the CDR3, the DNA is TGTGCCAGCAGCGCCGGTGGCACGGGGGACGAGCAGTACTTC. It codes for CASSAGGTGDEQYF.

The chain joins TRBV5-1 to TRBJ2-5, with 10 nucleotides matching TRBD2. The CDR3 spans 16 residues. Germline assignment: CDR1 SGHRS and CDR2 YFSETQ. The V and J ends lost 4 bases and 0 bases, in that order; junction bases with no gene match: 6. This chain's CDR3 is CASSPGTSANQETQYF. CDR3 DNA: TGCGCCAGCAGCCCCGGGACTAGCGCAAACCAAGAGACCCAGTACTTC. The full variable domain, rest sourced from reference TRBV5-1 and TRBJ2-5, is KAGVTQTPRYLIKTRGQQVTLSCSPISGHRSVSWYQQTPGQGLQFLFEYFSETQRNKGNFPGRFSGRQFSNSRSEMNVSTLELGDSALYLCASSPGTSANQETQYFGPGTRLLVL.

The chain is built from TRBV4-1 and TRBJ2-1, with TRBD2 matching 7 bases. V was pared by 2 bases and J by 3 bases, with 4 bases of the junction left unmatched. The V gene's germline CDR1 is MGHRA and CDR2 YSYEKL. The CDR3 runs 15 residues. The CDR3 loop is CASSQQRGGYNEQFF. The CDR3 DNA follows: TGCGCCAGCAGCCAACAGCGCGGGGGCTACAATGAGCAGTTCTTC.

J is TRBJ2-7 and V is TRBV30; TRBD2 might be the D (5 bases). The V gene's germline CDR1 is GTSNPN and CDR2 SVGIG (reference sequence). Trimming stripped 5 bases from V and 2 bases from J, with 16 bases between. The CDR3 is 14 amino acids. DNA of the CDR3: TGTGCCTGGGCCGGGCCCGAGGGAGCCTACGAGCAGTACTTC. It encodes CAWAGPEGAYEQYF.

This chain links TRBV3-1 (or the pseudogene TRBV3-2) with TRBJ2-2; D is uncertain. Germline V CDR1 and CDR2: LGHDT, YNNKEL (reference sequence). The CDR3 runs to 13 residues. V gave up 4 bases and J gave up 4 bases, with 7 bases separating them. The DNA of the CDR3 is TGTGCCAGCAGCCCCGTCAGCACCGGGGAGCTGTTTTTT. Translation: CASSPVSTGELFF.

The genes are TRBV3-1 (or the pseudogene TRBV3-2) and TRBJ2-3, with 10 bases matching TRBD1. After removal of 4 bases from V and 11 bases from J, the junction contained 3 bases not matched to a gene. Germline V gives CDR1 LGHDT, CDR2 YNNKEL (reference sequence). The CDR3 length is 12 residues. The CDR3 DNA reads TGTGCCAGCAGCCTTGGGACAGGGGTGCAGTATTTT. Amino acid sequence: CASSLGTGVQYF.

This chain uses TRBV2 with TRBJ2-1; 9 nucleotides line up with TRBD2. The CDR3 loop spans 14 amino acids. The V gene's germline CDR1 is SNHLY and CDR2 FYNNEI. V shed 7 bases and J 7 bases; nucleotides not matched to a gene: 8. CDR3 DNA: TGTGCCAGCACTTTCCGGGCGGGGGGGAATGAGCAGTTCTTC. This encodes CASTFRAGGNEQFF.

The chain couples TRBV6-1 to TRBJ2-4; a weak D match, TRBD1 (5 bases). There are 13 residues in the CDR3. The germline gives CDR1 MNHNS, CDR2 SASEGT. V gave up 1 base and J gave up 7 bases, with 8 bases separating them. The CDR3 bases are TGTGCCAGCAGTGAAGTTAAGGGGAACATTCAGTACTTC. It encodes CASSEVKGNIQYF.

The chain employs TRBV7-9 and TRBJ2-7; 7 bases match TRBD1. CDR1 is SEHNR and CDR2 is FQNEAQ in the germline V gene (reference sequence). The CDR3 length is 16 residues. J was trimmed by 7 bases and V by 0 bases; bases with no gene match: 12. CDR3 coding DNA: TGTGCCAGCAGCTTAGCGACCGGGCAGGGGGTGTGGGAGCAGTACTTC. The encoded protein is CASSLATGQGVWEQYF.

Of note for this clone: The sample carries other DNA sequences with the same CDR3. The chain employs TRBV5-1 and TRBJ2-7; no clear D. V lost 0 bases and J 4 bases, leaving 11 bases between the germline ends. Germline loops: CDR1 SGHRS, CDR2 YFSETQ. CDR3 length equals 14 residues. The CDR3 loop is CASSLDLGTYEQYF. CDR3 DNA: TGCGCCAGCAGCTTGGATTTGGGCACGTACGAGCAGTACTTC.

The chain is built from TRBV7-9 and TRBJ2-5; D gene uncertain. The germline V gene encodes CDR1 SEHNR and CDR2 FQNEAQ (reference sequence). The CDR3 is made up of 14 amino acids. Trimming shortened V by 0 bases and J by 4 bases, and 9 bases separated the two germline ends. The CDR3 region has the DNA TGTGCCAGCAGCTTAGCGGCATATGGAGAGACCCAGTACTTC. This codes for CASSLAAYGETQYF.

This chain links TRBV2 with TRBJ2-5; the match to TRBD1 covers 7 bases. This CDR3 is built from 13 residues. Looked up from germline, CDR1 is SNHLY and CDR2 is FYNNEI. Unmatched junction bases numbered 1, after V lost 6 bases and J lost 0 bases. CDR3 in DNA: TGTGCCAGCAGGACAGGGTACCAAGAGACCCAGTACTTC. Protein: CASRTGYQETQYF.

The chain is built from TRBV10-2 and TRBJ1-5; D not resolved. Deletions cut 5 bases from V and 7 bases from J, with 9 bases between. The CDR3 length is 12 residues. Looked up from germline, CDR1 is WSHSY and CDR2 is SAAADI. The CDR3 sequence is CASSFQRQPQHF. CDR3 sequence (DNA): TGCGCCAGCAGTTTCCAGCGACAGCCCCAGCATTTT.

This sequence joins TRBV7-2 and TRBJ1-6; D unclear. Germline loops: CDR1 SGHTA, CDR2 FQGNSA. Trimming cost V 4 bases and J 0 bases, with 13 bases left between them. The CDR3 length is 17 residues. The CDR3 sequence is CASSSRTASSYNSPLHF. DNA of the CDR3: TGTGCCAGCAGCTCCCGGACTGCAAGCTCCTATAATTCACCCCTCCACTTT.

V and J are TRBV6-5 and TRBJ1-1; perhaps TRBD1 as D (6 bases). The V end lost 6 bases, the J end lost 2 bases, and 13 bases lay between the germline ends. Germline lookup yields CDR1 MNHEY and CDR2 SVGAGI. The CDR3 runs to 14 residues. The CDR3 region has the DNA TGTGCCAGCAGCCAGCAGGGGTACAACACTGAAGCTTTCTTT. This translates into CASSQQGYNTEAFF.